The text below deals with one T cell receptor (beta chain). The target antigen is unknown. CDR1 is SNHLY and CDR2 is FYNNEI in the germline V gene. CDR3 size: 13 residues. V lost 3 bases, J lost 7 bases, and 12 bases lay in between. PCR was performed using 60 Vbeta and 13 Jbeta primers. TCRdb's copy holds only in-frame clones and misses some; the assay was immunoSEQ multiplex PCR. The sample lists about 160,000 clones, 80% to 90% occurring once. This specimen belongs to a study of cytomegalovirus exposure and HLA in healthy donors. Study-level results: Associated with cytomegalovirus, according to the listing, were approximately 160 TCR beta chains. In vitro checks showed that a few CMV-associated chains really do target CMV antigens.

The chain is built from TRBV2 and TRBJ1-2, with a tentative D call TRBD1 (6 bases). Sequencing was carried out using PBMCs. The clonotype originates from a man younger than 35 in good health and CMV-seropositive. The CDR3 reads CASSDRGRRGYTF. DNA for the CDR3: TGTGCCAGCAGTGACAGGGGCCGCCGTGGCTACACCTTC.